The 5 T cell receptor beta chains reported below all come from one sample, sequenced in a study of molecular identifiers for immune sequencing clone quantification. TCRdb analysed the PCR reads with MiXCR anew, one entry per CDR3 protein. The table has 460,000 or so distinct CDR3 sequences, about 20% seen once. What was sequenced was naive CD8+ T cells from blood, with Jurkat cell RNA spiked in. Sample subset: FACS-sorted CD8+CD4-CCR7+CD45RA+ naive T cells. All receptors come from a human donor in good health. Some libraries in this study had Jurkat cell RNA spiked in.

This chain links TRBV19 with TRBJ1-1; TRBD1 is a possible D gene (6 bases). V was pared by 7 bases and J by 9 bases, with 21 bases between. Per the germline V gene, CDR1 is LNHDA and CDR2 is SQIVND (reference sequence). CDR3 length equals 14 residues. CDR3 protein: CASNKPQGLVKAFF. CDR3 nucleotides: TGTGCCAGTAACAAACCCCAGGGGCTTGTTAAAGCTTTCTTT.

There are a few counts of this clonotype. This chain uses TRBV14 with TRBJ2-1; weak D call: TRBD1 (6 bases). CDR1 is SGHDN, CDR2 FVKESK, per germline. The CDR3 runs 13 residues. V was trimmed by 4 bases and J by 11 bases, leaving 15 bases between them. The CDR3 DNA reads as TGTGCCAGCAGCCCACCAGCAGGGGTTAAGCAGTTCTTC. Encoded protein: CASSPPAGVKQFF.

This rearrangement joins TRBV5-4 to TRBJ2-1, with 8 bases lining up with TRBD1. Germline V gene data show CDR1 as SGHNT and CDR2 as YYREEE (reference sequence). After removal of 1 base from V and 9 bases from J, the junction contained 9 bases not matched to a gene. The CDR3 totals 15 residues. CDR3 amino acids: CASSLWGRGPGEQFF. In nucleotides, the CDR3 is TGTGCCAGCAGCTTGTGGGGCAGGGGGCCCGGTGAGCAGTTCTTC.

This clonotype showed up just a few times. A read error is likely, as this CDR3 ends without the conserved phenylalanine or tryptophan. V usage is TRBV7-9 and J usage is TRBJ1-1; maybe TRBD1 (6 bases). The V end lost 7 bases, the J end lost 2 bases, and 11 bases lay between the germline ends. The CDR3 sequence is 13 residues long. Germline V gives CDR1 SEHNR, CDR2 FQNEAQ (reference sequence). The CDR3 protein is CASTMTGNTEAFL. CDR3 sequence (DNA): TGTGCCAGCACCATGACAGGCAACACTGAAGCTTTCCTT.

This clonotype appeared a few times. The chain combines TRBV5-6 with TRBJ2-5; 8 positions agree with TRBD1. Per the germline V gene, CDR1 is SGHDT and CDR2 is YYEEEE. The CDR3 is 13 amino acids. Unmatched junction bases numbered 8, after V lost 0 bases and J lost 13 bases. The DNA of the CDR3 is TGTGCCAGCAGCTTGGGGGAACCAGGGGGCCGGTACTTC. Encoded protein: CASSLGEPGGRYF.